The T cell receptor beta chain under discussion was sequenced for a study of blood T cell repertoires in COVID-19. About the research overall: The United States, Italy and Spain provided the acute and convalescent COVID-19 samples. T cells, B-cell-depleted T cells, or PBMCs provided the cDNA or gDNA that served as material.

The CDR3 contains 11 residues. The germline CDR1 and CDR2 sequences are DFQATT and SNEGSKA (reference sequence). The germline V and J ends were trimmed by 7 bases and 5 bases, with 11 bases remaining between them. Authors' analysis steps: Reference gene primer amplification gave estimated nucleated cell counts. TCRdb keeps only in-frame clones here, not all; method: immunoSEQ multiplex PCR. V, J and clone size are those of that table, while D and trimming were read from the DNA. The table has around 99,000 clones, less than 90% seen once. The V and J genes are TRBV20-1 and TRBJ2-5, with D perhaps matching TRBD2 (5 bases). The receptor comes from a human donor in a cohort sampled during active COVID-19. Sequencing was carried out using peripheral blood. CDR3 loop: CSVGLEETQYF. The CDR3 bases are TGCAGTGTCGGACTGGAGGAGACCCAGTACTTC.